This T cell receptor (beta chain) derives from a study of T cell changes during pregnancy in multiple sclerosis (dated by TCRdb to between 2018 and 2021). Some background on the complete study: The study examined how the T cell repertoire changed over the course of pregnancy in women with multiple sclerosis.

Libraries came from the immunoSEQ multiplex PCR assay. The table comes from immuneACCESS by way of TCRdb, which keeps in-frame sequences with V and J called. Part of the clones is missing from these tables; in studies checked, under half for an unresolved V gene and the rest for unknown reasons. A total of about 71,000 clones appear in this sample, roughly 91% of them only once. The ten largest clones add up to roughly 5.7% of the sample. Note on this clone: This receptor's antigen is unknown. The record has no base qualities; no much larger clone is one base away.

This TCR derives from a female donor with multiple sclerosis, enrolled in a pregnancy study. Material: CD8+ T cells from peripheral blood mononuclear cells, obtained before pregnancy.

The DNA is TGTGCCAGCAGCTTGGGGACAGGGGAGGCTTTCTTT. Its amino acids are CASSLGTGEAFF. The rearranged chain carries TRBV5-6 and TRBJ1-1; the central 9 bases match TRBD1. CDR1 and CDR2 were assigned from the germline V gene as SGHDT and YYEEEE. From cysteine to phenylalanine, the CDR3 is 12 amino acids long. CDR3 DNA only is kept here, 36 bases in frame from base 1. Germline trimming amounts to 0 bases on V and 11 bases on J, with 2 as the count of junction bases outside the gene matches.